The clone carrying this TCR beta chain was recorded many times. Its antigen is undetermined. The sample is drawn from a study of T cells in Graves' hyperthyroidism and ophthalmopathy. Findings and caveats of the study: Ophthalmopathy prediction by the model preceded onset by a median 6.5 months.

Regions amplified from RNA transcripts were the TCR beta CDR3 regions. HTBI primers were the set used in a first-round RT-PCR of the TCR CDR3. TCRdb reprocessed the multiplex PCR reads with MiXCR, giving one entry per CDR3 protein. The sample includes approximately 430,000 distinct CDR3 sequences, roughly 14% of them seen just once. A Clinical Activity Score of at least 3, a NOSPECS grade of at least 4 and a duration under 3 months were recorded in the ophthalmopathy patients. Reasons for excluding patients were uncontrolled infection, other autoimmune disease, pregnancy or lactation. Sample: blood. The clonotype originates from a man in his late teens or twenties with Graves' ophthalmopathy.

For the CDR3, the DNA is TGTGCCAGCAACTGGGGACAGGAAGGCGGGGAGCTGTTTTTT. Residues: CASNWGQEGGELFF. The chain joins TRBV3-1 to TRBJ2-2; TRBD1 matches 8 bases. The length of the CDR3 is 14 residues. Trimming at V came to 7 bases and at J to 7 bases, leaving 8 bases not matched to a gene. Germline assignment: CDR1 LGHDT and CDR2 YNNKEL (reference sequence).